The 5 T cell receptor beta chains listed next were all sequenced from one sample in a study of T cell responses to AZD1222 COVID-19 vaccine. Using immunoSEQ multiplex PCR, the repertoire was profiled, and TCRdb retains in-frame clones only, with some absent. Of around 130,000 clones in the sample, around nine tenths were seen once. Sample: peripheral blood, taken on day 0 of AZD1222 vaccination. These receptors were taken from an adult in good health.

The chain carries TRBV19 and TRBJ1-4; 7 nucleotides agree with TRBD1. There are 16 residues in the CDR3. CDR1 is LNHDA, CDR2 SQIVND, per germline (reference sequence). V lost 4 bases, J lost 2 bases, and 7 bases stayed unmatched. The CDR3 is CASSTGGVLTNEKLFF. The DNA of the CDR3 is TGTGCCAGTAGTACAGGGGGGGTTTTGACTAATGAAAAACTGTTTTTT. Based on the CDR3 plus reference TRBV19 and TRBJ1-4, the full variable domain is DGGITQSPKYLFRKEGQNVTLSCEQNLNHDAMYWYRQDPGQGLRLIYYSQIVNDFQKGDIAEGYSVSREKKESFPLTVTSAQKNPTAFYLCASSTGGVLTNEKLFFGSGTQLSVL.

The rearrangement joins TRBV19 to TRBJ1-2; 8 nucleotides agree with TRBD1. The V gene's germline CDR1 is LNHDA and CDR2 SQIVND (reference sequence). The CDR3 extends over 13 amino acids. The junction had 8 bases not matched to a gene; V was cut back by 6 bases and J by 8 bases. The CDR3 here is CASRPTAGGGYTF. In DNA form, the CDR3 reads TGTGCCAGTAGACCCACGGCAGGGGGCGGCTACACCTTC.

This rearrangement joins TRBV16 to TRBJ1-2; D gene unclear. V lost 0 bases to trimming and J lost 6 bases, with 5 bases between them. This CDR3 contains 12 residues. CDR1 and CDR2 (germline): KGHSY, FQNENV. DNA of the CDR3: TGTGCCAGCAGCCAATCCACGGATGGCTACACCTTC. Encoded protein: CASSQSTDGYTF.

The CDR3 sequence is CAWSRAYEQYF. The CDR3 nucleotides are TGTGCCTGGAGTAGGGCGTACGAGCAGTACTTC. The V and J genes are TRBV30 and TRBJ2-7; no clear D. V dropped 2 bases and J dropped 4 bases, with 6 bases sitting between them. In germline, CDR1 is GTSNPN, CDR2 SVGIG (reference sequence). The CDR3 has 11 amino acids.

V gene TRBV28 combines with J gene TRBJ2-2; TRBD1 agrees at 7 bases. Germline trimming cut 3 bases from V and 5 bases from J; bases unmatched to any gene: 3. This CDR3 is 14 amino acids long. Germline loops: CDR1 MDHEN, CDR2 SYDVKM. The DNA for the CDR3 is TGTGCCAGCAGTTTGGGACAGCGGACCGGGGAGCTGTTTTTT. Amino acid sequence: CASSLGQRTGELFF.